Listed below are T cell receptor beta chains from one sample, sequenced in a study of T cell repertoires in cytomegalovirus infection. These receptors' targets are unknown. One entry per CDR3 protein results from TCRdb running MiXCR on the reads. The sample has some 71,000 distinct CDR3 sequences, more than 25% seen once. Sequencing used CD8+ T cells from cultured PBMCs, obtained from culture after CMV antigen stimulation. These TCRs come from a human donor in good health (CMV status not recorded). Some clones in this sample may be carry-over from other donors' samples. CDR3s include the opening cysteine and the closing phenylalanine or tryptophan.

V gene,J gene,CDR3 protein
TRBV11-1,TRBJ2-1,CASSFPRLAGGEVDEQFF
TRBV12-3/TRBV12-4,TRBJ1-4,CASSLAHHPEQELFF
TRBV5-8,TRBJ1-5,CASRGGGAGNQPQHF
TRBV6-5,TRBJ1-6,CASSPDGQSSYNSPLHF
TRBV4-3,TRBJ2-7,CASSQDRSSYEQYF
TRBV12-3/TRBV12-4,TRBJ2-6,CASRTKTGSGANVLTF
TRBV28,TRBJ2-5,CASSLPGQGETQYF
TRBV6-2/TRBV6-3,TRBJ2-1,CASSSKAIARNEQFF
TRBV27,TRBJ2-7,CASSLGRSYEQYF
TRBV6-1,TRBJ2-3,CASSSLRGADTQYF
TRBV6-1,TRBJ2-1,CASSDYRGWYGNEQFF
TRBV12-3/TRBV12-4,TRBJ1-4,CASRPNLDEKLFF
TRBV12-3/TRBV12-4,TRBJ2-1,CASSPGGEQFF
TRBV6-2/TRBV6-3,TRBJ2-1,CAIWGGYNEQFF
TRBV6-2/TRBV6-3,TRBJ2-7,CASSYPVLTYEQYF
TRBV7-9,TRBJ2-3,CASSRLAVTDTQYF
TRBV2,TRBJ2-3,CASTELPAGGPDTQYF
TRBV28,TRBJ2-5,CASSFGLAGVGETQYF
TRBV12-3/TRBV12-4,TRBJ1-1,CASSLGPATEAFF
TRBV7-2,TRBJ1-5,CASSLTGEARPQHF
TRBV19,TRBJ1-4,CASSIDGTGALDDEKLFF